Described below is a single T cell receptor beta chain sequence and its context. The antigen is unknown. A second roughly 7 to 11 cycle PCR used barcoded and J-beta primers. TCRdb called the 5' RACE reads again in MiXCR, with one record for every CDR3 protein. The sample carries about 830,000 distinct CDR3 sequences, about 62% recorded once. The CDR3 sequence is 17 residues long. CDR1 and CDR2 (germline): ENHRY, SYGVKD. Trimming took off 3 bases at V and 4 bases at J, with 18 bases between the two ends. Donors gave about 10 milliliters of peripheral blood apiece. The record originates from a study of blood T cells in healthy people across ages. The study, taken as a whole, reports: With age, beta diversity per million T cells declined roughly linearly, significantly by 35 to 40.

Material: blood. This sequence originates from a man aged 25-40 years in good health. The chain combines TRBV10-3 with TRBJ1-4; perhaps TRBD1 as D (6 bases). CDR3 protein: CAISDWDMTGDNEKLFF. The CDR3 DNA sequence: TGTGCCATCAGTGATTGGGACATGACAGGAGATAATGAAAAACTGTTTTTT.